A single sample is the source of the 4 T cell receptor beta chains below, sequenced in a study of cytomegalovirus exposure and HLA in healthy donors. A multiplex PCR was run with 60 Vbeta primers and 13 Jbeta primers. Assay used: immunoSEQ multiplex PCR; TCRdb lists only in-frame clones, some missing. The data contain 150,000 or so clones, about 77% of them singletons. Sequenced input: PBMCs. These receptors all come from a male donor in good health and CMV-seronegative.

This chain links TRBV14 with TRBJ2-2; TRBD1 matches 7 bases. The trim removed 0 bases at V and 5 bases at J, leaving 9 bases unmatched. The CDR3 runs to 17 residues. The germline gives CDR1 SGHDN, CDR2 FVKESK. As DNA, the CDR3 is TGTGCCAGCAGCCAAGATTCCAGGACAGGTCGTACCGGGGAGCTGTTTTTT. Its protein is CASSQDSRTGRTGELFF.

This rearrangement joins TRBV6-5 to TRBJ1-2, with TRBD1 matching over 11 bases. The CDR3 runs to 15 residues. Unmatched junction bases numbered 5, after V lost 5 bases and J lost 3 bases. From germline, CDR1 is MNHEY and CDR2 SVGAGI. The CDR3 DNA is TGTGCCAGCAGTACACAGGACAGGGGGCACTATGGCTACACCTTC. Its translation is CASSTQDRGHYGYTF.

The chain carries TRBV11-1 and TRBJ2-2; 7 nucleotides match TRBD1. Trimming took 3 bases from V and 6 from J; bases not matched to a gene: 7. CDR1 is SGHAT, CDR2 FQDESV, per germline (reference sequence). The CDR3 runs 15 residues. DNA of the CDR3: TGTGCCAGCAGCTTCCCGACAGGGACCGCCGGGGAGCTGTTTTTT. It is translated as CASSFPTGTAGELFF. The full variable domain, completed using reference TRBV11-1 and TRBJ2-2, is EAEVAQSPRYKITEKSQAVAFWCDPISGHATLYWYRQILGQGPELLVQFQDESVVDDSQLPKDRFSAERLKGVDSTLKIQPAELGDSAMYLCASSFPTGTAGELFFGEGSRLTVL.

Written as DNA, the CDR3 is TGTGCCAGCAGCAAAGCTCCATCTAGCGGGGGGAACAATGAGCAGTTCTTC. Protein product: CASSKAPSSGGNNEQFF. The chain couples TRBV21-1 to TRBJ2-1; TRBD2 reflects the table's D call only, with no check against the DNA. TRBV21-1 is an annotated pseudogene. The CDR3 consists of 17 residues.